Below are 29 T cell receptor beta chains sequenced from a single sample in a study of vaccination and CD4 T cells after COVID-19. This sample's treatment: roughly 10-day PBMC culture with coronavirus spike peptide pools or control peptides (ViraFEST assay). Antigens for these TCRs are unknown. The Oncomine TCR Beta short-read assay sequenced DNA from cultured CD4+ T cells. Using its own MiXCR run on the PCR reads, TCRdb lists one record per CDR3 protein. The data hold almost 6,500 distinct CDR3 sequences, with around four fifths observed a single time. The specimen was CD4+ T cells from blood, cultured in vitro. These receptors originate from a human donor who had recovered from COVID-19.

This clonotype was counted once. The chain uses TRBV7-2 and TRBJ2-5, with TRBD1 matching 7 bases. V was clipped by 5 bases and J by 5 bases; unmatched bases: 17. The CDR3 runs to 17 residues. The germline CDR1 and CDR2 sequences are SGHTA and FQGNSA. In nucleotides, the CDR3 is TGTGCCAGCAGCCTAGGGGGCACTGGACTCGCATTGGAGACCCAGTACTTC. Its protein is CASSLGGTGLALETQYF.

The genes are TRBV2 and TRBJ2-7; TRBD2 is a possible D gene (5 bases). V lost 7 bases and J lost 4, with 14 bases in between. CDR1 SNHLY and CDR2 FYNNEI come from the germline V gene. The CDR3 has 13 amino acids. The CDR3 reads CASTREARYEQYF. CDR3 DNA: TGTGCCAGCACCCGGGAAGCACGGTACGAGCAGTACTTC. Supplemented by reference TRBV2 and TRBJ2-7, the full variable domain reads EPEVTQTPSHQVTQMGQEVILRCVPISNHLYFYWYRQILGQKVEFLVSFYNNEISEKSEIFDDQFSVERPDGSNFTLKIRSTKLEDSAMYFCASTREARYEQYFGPGTRLTVT.

The chain recombines TRBV12-3 or TRBV12-4 with TRBJ2-3; no clear D gene. Trimming cost V 6 bases and J 9 bases, with 10 bases left between them. This CDR3 has 11 amino acids. CDR3 in amino acids: CASSTRTTQYF. The CDR3 DNA is TGTGCCAGCAGCACCCGGACCACGCAGTATTTT.

The V and J genes are TRBV27 and TRBJ2-4; D ambiguous. The CDR3 has 14 amino acids. Germline-derived CDR1 and CDR2 are MNHEY and SMNVEV (reference sequence). V lost 6 bases to trimming and J lost 5 bases, with 14 bases between them. CDR3: CASRRSGSQNIQYF. For the CDR3, the DNA is TGTGCCAGCAGGAGGTCCGGTAGTCAAAACATTCAGTACTTC.

The chain joins TRBV7-9 to TRBJ1-1; D gene unclear. V was cut by 8 bases and J by 1 base, with 11 bases left in between. This CDR3 spans 13 amino acids. The germline V gene encodes CDR1 SEHNR and CDR2 FQNEAQ (reference sequence). CDR3 nucleotides: TGTGCCAGCGGCGCTTATCCGAACACTGAAGCTTTCTTT. It codes for CASGAYPNTEAFF.

This clonotype was recorded a few times. This chain uses TRBV7-2 with TRBJ1-1, with no clear D. The CDR3 sequence is 15 residues long. Germline values: CDR1 SGHTA, CDR2 FQGNSA. Trimming left V 5 bases short and J 4 bases short, with 17 bases between. The DNA of the CDR3 is TGTGCCAGCAGCCCCGCGGATAGGGAGGGCACTGAAGCTTTCTTT. Encoded protein: CASSPADREGTEAFF. The full variable domain, rest sourced from reference TRBV7-2 and TRBJ1-1, is GAGVSQSPSNKVTEKGKDVELRCDPISGHTALYWYRQSLGQGLEFLIYFQGNSAPDKSGLPSDRFSAERTGGSVSTLTIQRTQQEDSAVYLCASSPADREGTEAFFGQGTRLTVV.

As to this clonotype: Its ends do not fully match the called genes, so a read error is possible. The V gene is TRBV20-1, the J gene TRBJ1-5; perhaps TRBD1 as D (5 bases). This CDR3 has 14 amino acids. The V gene's germline CDR1 is DFQATT and CDR2 SNEGSKA (reference sequence). Here the CDR3 reads CSASQGMGNQHQHF. The CDR3 DNA sequence: TGCAGTGCTAGCCAGGGAATGGGCAATCAGCACCAGCATTTT.

As concerns this clonotype: The CDR3 end shows no conserved phenylalanine or tryptophan, and so a read error is likely. V usage is TRBV5-4 and J usage is TRBJ1-6, with D hard to call. The CDR3 is 16 residues long. The germline V gene has CDR1 SGHNT and CDR2 YYREEE (reference sequence). Between the trimmed V and J ends, which lost 0 bases and 0 bases, there was a span of 7 bases. As DNA, the CDR3 is TGTGCCAGCAGCTTGGACCTATCCTCCTATAATTCACCCCTCCACTCT. It encodes CASSLDLSSYNSPLHS.

This rearrangement joins TRBV27 to TRBJ2-7; possibly TRBD2 for D (6 bases). The V end lost 5 bases, the J end lost 3 bases, and 11 bases lay between the germline ends. The CDR3 consists of 13 residues. CDR1 MNHEY and CDR2 SMNVEV come from the germline V gene (reference sequence). The CDR3 region has the DNA TGTGCCAGCAGTAGTCAGGGAGGCTACGAGCAGTACTTC. It is translated as CASSSQGGYEQYF.

This clonotype was seen only once. The rearrangement links TRBV27 to TRBJ2-3; no firm D call. From germline, CDR1 is MNHEY and CDR2 SMNVEV (reference sequence). CDR3 length: 12 residues. V lost 5 bases and J 6 bases, leaving 9 bases between the germline ends. In DNA form, the CDR3 reads TGTGCCAGCAGTCGCACGGCGGATACGCAGTATTTT. This encodes CASSRTADTQYF.

The chain joins TRBV7-9 to TRBJ2-5; TRBD1 might be the D (6 bases). Trimming shortened V by 7 bases and J by 2 bases, and 8 bases separated the two germline ends. Germline V CDR1 and CDR2: SEHNR, FQNEAQ (reference sequence). The CDR3 loop spans 12 amino acids. The CDR3 sequence: CASIRGQETQYF. The CDR3 DNA reads TGTGCCAGCATAAGGGGGCAAGAGACCCAGTACTTC.

V is TRBV20-1 and J is TRBJ1-5, with D possibly matching TRBD1 (5 bases). Per germline, CDR1 DFQATT and CDR2 SNEGSKA (reference sequence). The CDR3 contains 12 residues. V was clipped by 2 bases and J by 4 bases, with 6 bases between them. For the CDR3, the DNA is TGCAGTGCTAGAAAGGGGAATCAGCCCCAGCATTTT. Protein: CSARKGNQPQHF.

The chain couples TRBV6-5 to TRBJ1-3; D ambiguous. V dropped 0 bases and J dropped 4 bases, with 7 bases sitting between them. The CDR3 is 14 amino acids. Per the germline V gene, CDR1 is MNHEY and CDR2 is SVGAGI. The chain's CDR3 is CASSYSTRGNTIYF. The CDR3 region has the DNA TGTGCCAGCAGTTACTCGACGCGAGGAAACACCATATATTTT.

V usage is TRBV20-1 and J usage is TRBJ1-2; 8 bases match TRBD1. The J segment lost 3 bases and the V segment lost 0 bases, leaving 6 bases of the junction unmatched. The CDR3 is made up of 15 amino acids. Germline CDR1 and CDR2: DFQATT and SNEGSKA (reference sequence). DNA of the CDR3: TGCAGTGCTAGAGATCATGGACAGGGTGACTATGGCTACACCTTC. Translating it yields CSARDHGQGDYGYTF.

This chain connects TRBV7-9 to TRBJ1-1; D call uncertain. Germline values: CDR1 SEHNR, CDR2 FQNEAQ (reference sequence). Trimming shortened V by 4 bases and J by 1 base, and 10 bases separated the two germline ends. This CDR3 comprises 14 residues. CDR3 DNA sequence: TGTGCCAGCAGCTCACAGAGCTGGAACACTGAAGCTTTCTTT. Translating gives CASSSQSWNTEAFF.

This clonotype was detected once. V gene TRBV7-9 combines with J gene TRBJ2-7, with a weak D call TRBD1 (6 bases). Between the trimmed V and J ends, which lost 5 bases and 6 bases, there was a span of 11 bases. Germline CDR1 SEHNR, CDR2 FQNEAQ (reference sequence). The CDR3 extends over 12 amino acids. The CDR3 protein is CASSVQGREQYF. For the CDR3, the DNA is TGTGCCAGCAGCGTACAGGGCCGCGAGCAGTACTTC.

This sequence joins TRBV2 and TRBJ2-7, with 9 positions matching TRBD1. CDR3 length equals 14 residues. V shed 11 bases, J shed 2 bases, and the junction held 10 bases outside the gene matches. Germline CDR1 and CDR2: SNHLY and FYNNEI. The CDR3 here is CALPRDRDAYEQYF. The CDR3 coding sequence is TGTGCCTTGCCCCGGGACAGGGATGCCTACGAGCAGTACTTC.

Concerning this clonotype itself: A junction end diverges from the germline sequence, so it may reflect a read error. This chain joins TRBV6-1 and TRBJ1-5; D uncertain. The CDR3 has 14 residues. CDR1 is MNHNS and CDR2 is SASEGT in the germline V gene. CDR3 nucleotide sequence: TGTGCCATCAGTGAGTCTGGGGGCAATCAGCCCCAGCATTTT. As protein: CAISESGGNQPQHF.

This chain joins TRBV6-5 and TRBJ1-4; 7 bases are a match to TRBD1. This CDR3 spans 15 amino acids. Germline assignment: CDR1 MNHEY and CDR2 SVGAGI. V gave up 0 bases and J gave up 4 bases; unmatched junction bases: 2. CDR3 DNA: TGTGCCAGCAGTTACTCGGACAGGTTTAATGAAAAACTGTTTTTT. This sequence encodes CASSYSDRFNEKLFF.

This chain uses TRBV20-1 with TRBJ2-7; TRBD2 matches at 16 bases. The length of the CDR3 is 15 residues. Trimming at V came to 3 bases and at J to 4 bases, leaving 3 bases not matched to a gene. Germline values: CDR1 DFQATT, CDR2 SNEGSKA (reference sequence). The CDR3 DNA sequence: TGCAGTGCTAGGGGACTAGCGGGAGGGGTATACGAGCAGTACTTC. Residues: CSARGLAGGVYEQYF.

The chain combines TRBV7-9 with TRBJ1-1; possible D gene TRBD1, 5 bases. With 5 bases removed from V and 0 bases from J, the gap between germline ends came to 10 bases. There are 14 residues in the CDR3. CDR1 and CDR2 (germline): SEHNR, FQNEAQ (reference sequence). DNA of the CDR3: TGTGCCAGCAGCCCGGGGGGATTGAACACTGAAGCTTTCTTT. Amino acids: CASSPGGLNTEAFF. The variable domain in full, with the rest retrieved from reference TRBV7-9 and TRBJ1-1, is DTGVSQNPRHKITKRGQNVTFRCDPISEHNRLYWYRQTLGQGPEFLTYFQNEAQLEKSRLLSDRFSAERPKGSFSTLEIQRTEQGDSAMYLCASSPGGLNTEAFFGQGTRLTVV.

This sequence joins TRBV9 and TRBJ2-1, with D possibly TRBD2 on 5 matching bases. Trimming stripped 0 bases from V and 7 bases from J, with 8 bases between. Germline assignment: CDR1 SGDLS and CDR2 YYNGEE. The CDR3 extends over 13 amino acids. The CDR3 spells CASSVVSGNEQFF. The CDR3 DNA sequence: TGTGCCAGCAGCGTAGTATCGGGGAATGAGCAGTTCTTC.

Within the sample, this clonotype is hyperexpanded. The chain uses TRBV7-2 and TRBJ1-5, with a tentative D call TRBD1 (5 bases). Trimming removed 4 bases from V and 4 bases from J, with 8 bases in between. The V gene's germline CDR1 is SGHTA and CDR2 FQGNSA. This CDR3 contains 13 residues. In DNA, the CDR3 is TGTGCCAGCAGCTCCCGGGGGAATCAGCCCCAGCATTTT. Translation gives CASSSRGNQPQHF.

This clonotype has more than one count but fewer than ten. The gene calls are TRBV10-3 and TRBJ1-6; 8 bases align to TRBD1. CDR1 and CDR2 from the germline V gene are ENHRY and SYGVKD. The V segment lost 11 bases and the J segment 9 bases; nucleotides outside the gene matches: 12. The CDR3 is 14 amino acids. The CDR3 sequence: CASTGGGAGSPLHF. The CDR3 DNA reads TGTGCCTCCACAGGGGGGGGGGCTGGTTCACCCCTCCACTTT.

V is TRBV19 and J is TRBJ1-5; 8 bases map to TRBD1. This CDR3 comprises 18 residues. The V segment lost 2 bases and the J segment 1 base; nucleotides outside the gene matches: 10. In germline, CDR1 is LNHDA, CDR2 SQIVND (reference sequence). CDR3: CASSIISRTGLSNQPQHF. The CDR3 bases are TGTGCCAGTAGTATAATATCCCGGACAGGGTTGAGCAATCAGCCCCAGCATTTT.

This chain joins TRBV6-1 and TRBJ2-7, with 11 bases matching TRBD2. The CDR3 covers 14 residues. In germline, CDR1 is MNHNS, CDR2 SASEGT. J was trimmed by 7 bases and V by 7 bases; bases with no gene match: 9. DNA of the CDR3: TGTGCCAGCATTATACTAGCGGGAGCCAGTGAGCAGTACTTC. Translated, it gives CASIILAGASEQYF.

The V call is TRBV6-1, the J call TRBJ2-1; possible D gene TRBD2, 5 bases. The V end was cut by 6 bases, the J end by 2 bases, with 14 bases between. CDR3 length: 15 residues. The V gene's germline CDR1 is MNHNS and CDR2 SASEGT. The CDR3 bases are TGTGCCAGCAGCTCCAGCGGTACTACCTACAATGAGCAGTTCTTC. This codes for CASSSSGTTYNEQFF.

The chain links TRBV6-5 to TRBJ1-5; no clear D gene. Per the germline V gene, CDR1 is MNHEY and CDR2 is SVGAGI. This CDR3 spans 12 amino acids. The ends were cut back, 2 bases at V and 6 bases at J, with 5 bases in the middle. The CDR3, as DNA: TGTGCCAGCAGTTACATAGGTCAGCCCCAGCATTTT. Translation gives CASSYIGQPQHF.

The genes are TRBV7-9 and TRBJ2-5; D remains unclear. Germline lookup yields CDR1 SEHNR and CDR2 FQNEAQ (reference sequence). V was shortened by 2 bases and J by 4 bases, with 5 bases between the two germline ends. The length of the CDR3 is 12 residues. CDR3 loop: CASSLPGETQYF. The CDR3 nucleotides are TGTGCCAGCAGCTTACCGGGAGAGACCCAGTACTTC.